The 13 T cell receptor beta chains in this list originate from one sample, sequenced in a study of blood T cell repertoires in COVID-19. Here immunoSEQ multiplex PCR was the method, and the copy in TCRdb shows in-frame clones only, minus some. The sample consists of some 180,000 clones, about 90% of them appearing once. Sequenced input: peripheral blood. The receptors originated from a man between 60 and 75 years old with active or convalescent COVID-19.

The rearrangement uses TRBV11-3 and TRBJ1-3; D is perhaps TRBD1 (6 bases). There are 15 residues in the CDR3. The V end was cut by 3 bases, the J end by 2 bases, with 11 bases between. Germline V gene sequence: CDR1 SGHNT, CDR2 YENEEA. CDR3 residues: CASSLGRDTGNTIYF. The CDR3 DNA follows: TGTGCCAGCAGCTTGGGCAGGGACACTGGAAACACCATATATTTT. Full variable domain (remainder filled in from reference TRBV11-3 and TRBJ1-3): EAGVVQSPRYKIIEKKQPVAFWCNPISGHNTLYWYLQNLGQGPELLIRYENEEAVDDSQLPKDRFSAERLKGVDSTLKIQPAELGDSAVYLCASSLGRDTGNTIYFGEGSWLTVV.

The V call is TRBV30, the J call TRBJ2-7; no definite D call. The CDR3 totals 12 residues. V was clipped by 3 bases and J by 0 bases, with 6 bases between them. Germline CDR1 and CDR2: GTSNPN and SVGIG (reference sequence). CDR3: CAWRGSSYEQYF. CDR3 DNA: TGTGCCTGGAGGGGCAGCTCCTACGAGCAGTACTTC.

This chain joins TRBV7-7 and TRBJ2-6, with a possible D match to TRBD2 (6 bases). The CDR3 loop spans 18 amino acids. Deletions cut 5 bases from V and 0 bases from J, with 17 bases between. CDR1 is SSHAT, CDR2 FNYEAQ, per germline (reference sequence). The CDR3 DNA follows: TGTGCCAGCAGCCCCCTCGGGACTCGCGACTCTGGGGCCAACGTCCTGACTTTC. This gives the protein CASSPLGTRDSGANVLTF.

This rearrangement joins TRBV2 to TRBJ2-2; tentatively, D is TRBD1 (5 bases). Looked up from germline, CDR1 is SNHLY and CDR2 is FYNNEI. The germline V and J ends were trimmed by 5 bases and 7 bases, with 5 bases remaining between them. This CDR3 spans 11 amino acids. This CDR3 is CASSQGGELFF. In nucleotides, the CDR3 is TGTGCCAGCAGTCAGGGCGGGGAGCTGTTTTTT.

The chain is built from TRBV6-5 and TRBJ1-1; D possibly corresponds to TRBD1 (6 bases). This CDR3 spans 15 amino acids. The germline gives CDR1 MNHEY, CDR2 SVGAGI. The germline V and J ends were trimmed by 6 bases and 1 base, with 15 bases remaining between them. In DNA, the CDR3 is TGTGCCAGCAGGAGCTTCACAGGGCAGAACACTGAAGCTTTCTTT. This translates into CASRSFTGQNTEAFF.

This rearrangement joins TRBV7-9 to TRBJ1-2, with 8 bases lining up with TRBD1. Per the germline V gene, CDR1 is SEHNR and CDR2 is FQNEAQ (reference sequence). Trimming at V came to 4 bases and at J to 5 bases, leaving 3 bases not matched to a gene. This CDR3 is 13 amino acids long. This CDR3 is CASSSRDRYGYTF. In nucleotides, the CDR3 is TGTGCCAGCAGCTCCCGGGACAGGTATGGCTACACCTTC.

This clone showed up just once. The chain links TRBV19 to TRBJ1-2, with TRBD1 matching 8 bases. Losses at the gene ends were 5 bases for V and 8 bases for J; bases not matched to a gene: 16. The V gene's germline CDR1 is LNHDA and CDR2 SQIVND (reference sequence). CDR3 length equals 16 residues. The CDR3 nucleotides read TGTGCCAGTAGTTCACTAAACCCCCAGGGGGCCGGAGGCTACACCTTC. Protein sequence: CASSSLNPQGAGGYTF.

This chain joins TRBV3-1 (or the pseudogene TRBV3-2) and TRBJ2-5; 9 nucleotides line up with TRBD1. The CDR3 runs 15 residues. V lost 4 bases to trimming and J lost 4 bases; unmatched junction nucleotides: 7. Germline V gene data show CDR1 as LGHDT and CDR2 as YNNKEL (reference sequence). DNA for the CDR3: TGTGCCAGCAGCCCGGGACAGGGAATATCAGAGACCCAGTACTTC. Protein product: CASSPGQGISETQYF.

This sequence joins TRBV27 and TRBJ1-2, with 10 bases lining up with TRBD1. V dropped 3 bases and J dropped 8; count of bases not matched to a gene: 0. Germline V CDR1 and CDR2: MNHEY, SMNVEV (reference sequence). This CDR3 region has 12 residues. CDR3 in amino acids: CASSLTGGGYTF. The DNA of the CDR3 is TGTGCCAGCAGTTTGACAGGGGGCGGCTACACCTTC.

V and J are TRBV27 and TRBJ1-6; no clear D gene. The germline gives CDR1 MNHEY, CDR2 SMNVEV (reference sequence). The CDR3 consists of 13 residues. V was cut by 0 bases and J by 7 bases, with 4 bases left in between. This CDR3 is CASSLSANSPLHF. In nucleotides, the CDR3 is TGTGCCAGCAGTTTATCCGCGAATTCACCCCTCCACTTT.

The chain employs TRBV6-7 and TRBJ2-2; D ambiguous. TRBV6-7 is identified as an open reading frame with a role that is uncertain. There are 19 residues in the CDR3. The germline V and J ends were trimmed by 2 bases and 6 bases, with 25 bases remaining between them. CDR3 loop: CASSYHPLSRIDKSGELFF. For the CDR3, the DNA is TGTGCCAGCAGTTACCACCCCCTGTCTAGAATTGATAAGTCCGGGGAGCTGTTTTTT.

The CDR3 loop is CASSYPDRGGQPQHF. In DNA, the CDR3 is TGTGCCAGCAGTTACCCCGACCGAGGCGGCCAGCCCCAGCATTTT. V is TRBV6-2 or TRBV6-3 and J is TRBJ1-5; D unresolved. The CDR3 runs to 15 residues. Germline CDR1 reads MNHEY; CDR2 reads SVGEGT. V lost 2 bases, J lost 7 bases, and 15 bases lay in between.

The rearrangement uses TRBV7-6 and TRBJ1-1; the match to TRBD1 covers 7 bases. CDR3 length: 15 amino acids. The V gene's germline CDR1 is SGHVS and CDR2 FNYEAQ. Unmatched junction bases numbered 7, after V lost 5 bases and J lost 1 base. CDR3 DNA: TGTGCCAGCAGCAAATCCGGGACAGAGAACACTGAAGCTTTCTTT. Translation gives CASSKSGTENTEAFF.